This paragraph reports one T cell receptor (beta chain). What this receptor recognizes is not known. No clone much larger than this one lies a single base away; base qualities are absent. These data originate in a study of cytomegalovirus exposure and HLA in healthy donors (dated by TCRdb to between 2016 and 2019). About the investigation overall: According to a later analysis, the roughly 130 validation repertoires were produced on the same platform as the 666 repertoires of the first cohort. To predict cytomegalovirus infection status, the study brought together high-throughput TCR immunosequencing, statistical association of individual TCRs with disease status, and machine learning. In addition to the first cohort of approximately 650 subjects, a separate validation cohort of over 90 different subjects was used. The study aimed to test whether signatures of past pathogen exposure could be identified by cataloging public T cell receptors.

Libraries were built with the immunoSEQ multiplex PCR assay. Under the source paper's analysis protocol: A statistical classification framework was built for diagnosing cytomegalovirus status from the catalog of TCR beta chain sequences. The table comes from immuneACCESS by way of TCRdb, which keeps in-frame sequences with V and J called. Part of the clones is missing from these tables; in studies checked, under half for an unresolved V gene and the rest for unknown reasons. The D gene and trimming were derived from the DNA, and the V and J assignments and clone size from that table. The sample has 150,000 to 200,000 clones on record, approximately 96% of them singletons. The top ten clones comprise roughly 1% of the sample. The donors belonged to the validation cohort of about 130 subjects, which was separate from the roughly 700-subject first cohort. The CDR3 goes from the cysteine to the phenylalanine over 18 residues. Solely the CDR3 DNA is kept, with 54 bases framed from the first base. V sheds 5 bases and J sheds 7 bases, leaving 24 bases between their ends. CDR1 SGHTA and CDR2 FQGNSA were looked up in the germline V gene.

What the work shows at the level of the full study, not this receptor alone: It was suggested by the authors that the approach could potentially be generalized to other disease states and immunological phenotypes. In vitro tests confirmed that three of the cytomegalovirus-associated TCR beta chains recognize cytomegalovirus antigens. While some public TCRs were present in many individuals, most TCR sequences turned up only very rarely across donors. A later analysis had no HLA typing for the validation cohort, so co-occurrence there was scored across all 110 or so repertoires. In both the original and validation cohorts, the classifier was reported to diagnose cytomegalovirus status with high specificity and sensitivity. In a later analysis, TCRs clustered in the first cohort were found to also tend to co-occur in the roughly 120 validation repertoires, with around 94% of cluster scores above 0. The study gave a list of about 170 TCR beta chains associated with cytomegalovirus.

This chain joins TRBV7-2 to TRBJ1-6; TRBD1 is possibly the D segment (5 matching bases). This receptor was obtained from a woman in her late teens or twenties in good health and CMV-seronegative. Material for sequencing was PBMCs. The sequenced DNA is TGTGCCAGCAGCCCACAGGTTTTCCCCCTCAATGGGAATTCACCCCTCCACTTT. It translates as CASSPQVFPLNGNSPLHF. Beyond the CDR3, the reference TRBV7-2 and TRBJ1-6 genes provide the residues; the full variable domain reads: GAGVSQSPSNKVTEKGKDVELRCDPISGHTALYWYRQSLGQGLEFLIYFQGNSAPDKSGLPSDRFSAERTGGSVSTLTIQRTQQEDSAVYLCASSPQVFPLNGNSPLHFGNGTRLTVT.